One sample yielded the 19 T cell receptor beta chains listed below, sequenced in a study of PD-L1 blockade in urothelial cancer. Profiled with immunoSEQ multiplex PCR; TCRdb holds only in-frame clones, not every one. In the table there are some 71,000 clones, roughly 89% of which are singletons. This specimen consisted of PBMCs, obtained around atezolizumab (anti-PD-L1) treatment. The source is a man between 60 and 70 years old with urothelial cancer.

The CDR3 reads CASSSGVPQETQYF. The CDR3 DNA reads as TGCGCCAGCAGTTCCGGAGTTCCCCAAGAGACCCAGTACTTC. V is TRBV5-1 and J is TRBJ2-5; the D is unclear. In germline, CDR1 is SGHRS, CDR2 YFSETQ. The CDR3 is made up of 14 amino acids. Trimming left V 5 bases short and J 1 base short, with 12 bases between. Drawing the rest from reference TRBV5-1 and TRBJ2-5, the complete variable domain is KAGVTQTPRYLIKTRGQQVTLSCSPISGHRSVSWYQQTPGQGLQFLFEYFSETQRNKGNFPGRFSGRQFSNSRSEMNVSTLELGDSALYLCASSSGVPQETQYFGPGTRLLVL.

This chain's CDR3 is CSASGSGNAGEQFF. The CDR3 DNA is TGCAGCGCGTCAGGTAGCGGGAATGCCGGTGAGCAGTTCTTC. This sequence joins TRBV29-1 and TRBJ2-1, with TRBD2 identical over 8 bases. V was pared by 7 bases and J by 9 bases, with 14 bases of the junction left unmatched. This CDR3 has 14 residues. The germline V gene has CDR1 SQVTM and CDR2 ANQGSEA.

The J gene is TRBJ2-6, the V gene TRBV9; no reliable D call. Germline CDR1 reads SGDLS; CDR2 reads YYNGEE. Trimming shortened V by 3 bases and J by 2 bases, and 12 bases separated the two germline ends. CDR3 length: 16 amino acids. The CDR3 sequence: CASSAITLAGANVLTF. CDR3 DNA: TGTGCCAGCAGCGCAATCACTCTGGCTGGGGCCAACGTCCTGACTTTC.

This chain links TRBV9 with TRBJ2-1; no reliable D call. With 0 bases removed from V and 3 bases from J, the gap between germline ends came to 7 bases. This CDR3 has 14 amino acids. Germline assignment: CDR1 SGDLS and CDR2 YYNGEE. DNA of the CDR3: TGTGCCAGCAGCGTAGACCCAGACTACAATGAGCAGTTCTTC. Protein product: CASSVDPDYNEQFF.

This rearrangement joins TRBV5-1 to TRBJ2-5; 15 nucleotides match TRBD2. Germline values: CDR1 SGHRS, CDR2 YFSETQ. J gave up 5 bases and V 0 bases, and 5 bases lay outside the gene matches. This CDR3 spans 17 amino acids. The DNA for the CDR3 is TGCGCCAGCAGCTTGGGCGGACTAGCGGGGGGGCAGGAGACCCAGTACTTC. Translated, it gives CASSLGGLAGGQETQYF. Combining the CDR3 with reference TRBV5-1 and TRBJ2-5 gives the whole variable domain KAGVTQTPRYLIKTRGQQVTLSCSPISGHRSVSWYQQTPGQGLQFLFEYFSETQRNKGNFPGRFSGRQFSNSRSEMNVSTLELGDSALYLCASSLGGLAGGQETQYFGPGTRLLVL.

The chain employs TRBV7-2 and TRBJ2-1, with 7 bases identical to TRBD2. CDR1 and CDR2 from the germline V gene are SGHTA and FQGNSA. There are 13 residues in the CDR3. V dropped 1 base and J dropped 12; count of bases not matched to a gene: 6. This chain's CDR3 is CASSLDGGSMQFF. The CDR3 bases are TGTGCCAGCAGCTTAGACGGCGGGAGCATGCAGTTCTTC.

This chain links TRBV6-1 with TRBJ1-4; D is unresolved. CDR1 and CDR2 (germline): MNHNS, SASEGT. Trimming pared 6 bases from V and 6 bases from J, leaving 5 bases between. There are 11 residues in the CDR3. This CDR3 reads CASSGDEKLFF. The CDR3 DNA reads as TGTGCCAGCAGCGGGGATGAAAAACTGTTTTTT.

This rearrangement joins TRBV28 to TRBJ2-7, with a weak D call TRBD1 (5 bases). Deletions cut 6 bases from V and 3 bases from J, with 18 bases between. In germline, CDR1 is MDHEN, CDR2 SYDVKM. The CDR3 runs 15 residues. CDR3 in amino acids: CASSLTSGLGYEQYF. The CDR3, as DNA: TGTGCCAGCAGCTTAACCTCAGGGTTGGGCTACGAGCAGTACTTC.

This clone appeared a single time. CDR3 bases: TGTGCCAGCAGAGATACAGTCGTACAAGAGACCCAGTACTTC. Protein: CASRDTVVQETQYF. The chain employs TRBV27 and TRBJ2-5; D gene ambiguous. This CDR3 spans 14 amino acids. V lost 6 bases to trimming and J lost 2 bases, with 13 bases between them. CDR1 MNHEY and CDR2 SMNVEV come from the germline V gene (reference sequence).

V gene TRBV29-1 combines with J gene TRBJ2-3; 10 positions agree with TRBD2. CDR1 is SQVTM and CDR2 is ANQGSEA in the germline V gene. The trim removed 7 bases at V and 4 bases at J, leaving 5 bases unmatched. This CDR3 spans 13 amino acids. The DNA for the CDR3 is TGCAGCGCAAAAGCGGGAGGGCCAGATACGCAGTATTTT. This gives the protein CSAKAGGPDTQYF.

V gene TRBV30 combines with J gene TRBJ1-2; D remains ambiguous. In germline, CDR1 is GTSNPN, CDR2 SVGIG (reference sequence). The CDR3 runs 12 residues. The V end lost 5 bases, the J end lost 10 bases, and 17 bases lay between the germline ends. CDR3: CAWGLRDTAYTF. For the CDR3, the DNA is TGTGCCTGGGGACTCCGCGACACGGCCTACACCTTC. The full variable domain, rest sourced from reference TRBV30 and TRBJ1-2, is SQTIHQWPATLVQPVGSPLSLECTVEGTSNPNLYWYRQAAGRGLQLLFYSVGIGQISSEVPQNLSASRPQDRQFILSSKKLLLSDSGFYLCAWGLRDTAYTFGSGTRLTVV.

This clone was observed a single time. The V call is TRBV6-5, the J call TRBJ2-3; no definite D call. V was clipped by 6 bases and J by 3 bases, with 13 bases between them. The CDR3 length is 14 residues. The germline V gene encodes CDR1 MNHEY and CDR2 SVGAGI. The CDR3 sequence: CASSAQSATDTQYF. In DNA, the CDR3 is TGTGCCAGCAGCGCTCAGAGCGCTACAGATACGCAGTATTTT.

This chain links TRBV6-4 with TRBJ2-2, with TRBD2 as a possible D gene (6 bases). V lost 3 bases and J lost 4, with 9 bases in between. The CDR3 totals 14 residues. The germline CDR1 and CDR2 sequences are MRHNA and SNTAGT. In DNA, the CDR3 is TGTGCCAGCAGTGAGGGGGGTTTCACCGGGGAGCTGTTTTTT. Encoded protein: CASSEGGFTGELFF.

The CDR3 sequence is CASSLSGTVSYEQYF. Here the CDR3 DNA reads TGTGCCAGCAGCTTATCCGGGACAGTCTCCTACGAGCAGTACTTC. This chain connects TRBV11-2 to TRBJ2-7; 7 nucleotides match TRBD1. Trimming took 2 bases from V and 0 from J; bases not matched to a gene: 4. The germline gives CDR1 SGHAT, CDR2 FQNNGV. The CDR3 has 15 residues.

The V and J genes are TRBV6-5 and TRBJ2-1; 10 nucleotides agree with TRBD2. The germline V gene has CDR1 MNHEY and CDR2 SVGAGI. This CDR3 has 15 amino acids. The trim removed 2 bases at V and 5 bases at J, leaving 3 bases unmatched. CDR3 sequence reads: CASSYRGLADNEQFF. Written as DNA, the CDR3 is TGTGCCAGCAGTTACAGAGGACTAGCGGACAATGAGCAGTTCTTC.

CDR3 region: CASSPNSRQSSYNEQFF. CDR3 DNA sequence: TGTGCCAGCTCGCCCAATTCGCGACAGAGCTCCTACAATGAGCAGTTCTTC. The rearrangement uses TRBV18 and TRBJ2-1, with a weak D call TRBD1 (5 bases). The CDR3 is 17 amino acids. With 6 bases removed from V and 0 bases from J, the gap between germline ends came to 18 bases. Per the germline V gene, CDR1 is KGHSH and CDR2 is LQKENI.

This rearrangement joins TRBV19 to TRBJ1-1; TRBD1 matches at 9 bases. Trimming removed 9 bases from V and 1 base from J; junction bases left unmatched: 3. CDR1 is LNHDA, CDR2 SQIVND, per germline (reference sequence). The CDR3 length is 13 residues. The CDR3 sequence: CASRTGANTEAFF. For the CDR3, the DNA is TGTGCCAGCCGGACAGGGGCGAACACTGAAGCTTTCTTT. Full variable domain (missing parts from reference TRBV19 and TRBJ1-1): DGGITQSPKYLFRKEGQNVTLSCEQNLNHDAMYWYRQDPGQGLRLIYYSQIVNDFQKGDIAEGYSVSREKKESFPLTVTSAQKNPTAFYLCASRTGANTEAFFGQGTRLTVV.

J is TRBJ2-2 and V is TRBV5-6; no reliable D call. The CDR3 runs 14 residues. Trimming stripped 0 bases from V and 5 bases from J, with 8 bases between. Germline V gene lookup returns CDR1 SGHDT and CDR2 YYEEEE. CDR3 residues: CASSLGDGTGELFF. CDR3 coding DNA: TGTGCCAGCAGCTTGGGAGACGGGACCGGGGAGCTGTTTTTT.

V usage is TRBV11-2 and J usage is TRBJ2-7; 9 bases line up with TRBD1. V was clipped by 2 bases and J by 4 bases; unmatched bases: 9. This CDR3 has 16 residues. The germline CDR1 and CDR2 sequences are SGHAT and FQNNGV. The CDR3, as DNA: TGTGCCAGCAGCTTACTAGGGACAGGGATAAGGTACGAGCAGTACTTC. Translation gives CASSLLGTGIRYEQYF.